Listed here are 10 T cell receptor beta chains from one sample, sequenced in a study of T cell responses to AZD1222 COVID-19 vaccine. TCRdb's copy holds only in-frame clones and misses some; the assay was immunoSEQ multiplex PCR. The table includes fewer than 110,000 clones, more than 70% detected once. The source material was peripheral blood, sampled on day 0 of AZD1222 vaccination. Source of these receptors: an adult in good health.

The rearrangement links TRBV6-5 to TRBJ2-5, with 11 bases identical to TRBD2. Germline CDR1 is MNHEY and CDR2 is SVGAGI. V lost 8 bases, J lost 1 base, and 6 bases stayed unmatched. The CDR3 contains 15 residues. The CDR3 coding sequence is TGTGCCAGCCGCTCCGGGACTAGCGGCCAAGAGACCCAGTACTTC. The encoded protein is CASRSGTSGQETQYF.

The chain combines TRBV28 with TRBJ2-5; TRBD2 might be the D (5 bases). Trimming left V 3 bases short and J 2 bases short, with 10 bases between. The CDR3 is 14 amino acids. Germline CDR1 and CDR2: MDHEN and SYDVKM. CDR3 bases: TGTGCCAGCAGTTTCTCGACTACTCAAGAGACCCAGTACTTC. Protein product: CASSFSTTQETQYF.

V usage is TRBV11-1 and J usage is TRBJ1-4; possible D gene TRBD1, 6 bases. The ends were cut back, 5 bases at V and 5 bases at J, with 18 bases in the middle. The germline CDR1 and CDR2 sequences are SGHAT and FQDESV (reference sequence). This CDR3 has 16 residues. The CDR3 region is CASSLPRGQGNEKLFF. In DNA, the CDR3 is TGTGCCAGCAGCCTACCCCGCGGGCAGGGGAATGAAAAACTGTTTTTT. Together with reference TRBV11-1 and TRBJ1-4, the CDR3 gives the full variable domain: EAEVAQSPRYKITEKSQAVAFWCDPISGHATLYWYRQILGQGPELLVQFQDESVVDDSQLPKDRFSAERLKGVDSTLKIQPAELGDSAMYLCASSLPRGQGNEKLFFGSGTQLSVL.

This sequence joins TRBV18 and TRBJ2-7; a possible D gene is TRBD1 (6 bases). V was trimmed by 4 bases and J by 2 bases, leaving 9 bases between them. Germline CDR1 is KGHSH and CDR2 is LQKENI. The CDR3 runs 13 residues. The CDR3 loop reads CASSRQETYEQYF. CDR3 DNA sequence: TGTGCCAGCTCACGACAGGAGACCTACGAGCAGTACTTC.

The chain couples TRBV6-2 or TRBV6-3 to TRBJ2-4; no reliable D call. Germline V gene lookup returns CDR1 MNHEY and CDR2 SVGEGT. Trimming shortened V by 0 bases and J by 6 bases, and 9 bases separated the two germline ends. The CDR3 extends over 14 amino acids. CDR3 bases: TGTGCCAGCAGTTACTCCCGCGGAGCAAACATTCAGTACTTC. This sequence encodes CASSYSRGANIQYF.

The J gene is TRBJ2-5, the V gene TRBV7-2, with unresolved D. Germline CDR1 reads SGHTA; CDR2 reads FQGNSA. This CDR3 has 13 amino acids. Trimming left V 8 bases short and J 1 base short, with 11 bases between. The DNA for the CDR3 is TGTGCCAGCCGAAGCACCTTCCAAGAGACCCAGTACTTC. Its protein is CASRSTFQETQYF.

V usage is TRBV7-6 and J usage is TRBJ1-4; D not resolved. This CDR3 contains 15 residues. Trimming stripped 1 base from V and 7 bases from J, with 13 bases between. CDR1 and CDR2 from the germline V gene are SGHVS and FNYEAQ. In DNA, the CDR3 is TGTGCCAGCAGCTTAGGCCCGGGCCGGGGTGAAAAACTGTTTTTT. This gives the protein CASSLGPGRGEKLFF.

This clone showed up just once. The V and J genes are TRBV28 and TRBJ2-1; 9 bases are a match to TRBD2. The CDR3 runs 16 residues. The germline CDR1 and CDR2 sequences are MDHEN and SYDVKM. V shed 7 bases, J shed 2 bases, and the junction held 9 bases outside the gene matches. This CDR3 is CASKDSGRPPYNEQFF. CDR3 bases: TGTGCCAGCAAGGATAGCGGGAGACCCCCCTACAATGAGCAGTTCTTC.

The genes are TRBV28 and TRBJ2-1; D may match TRBD1 or TRBD2 (5 bases each). Trimming pared 7 bases from V and 3 bases from J, leaving 10 bases between. Germline loops: CDR1 MDHEN, CDR2 SYDVKM. The CDR3 is 13 residues long. This chain's CDR3 is CASTGTVYNEQFF. DNA of the CDR3: TGTGCCAGCACCGGGACCGTCTACAATGAGCAGTTCTTC.

The chain carries TRBV6-5 and TRBJ2-3, with D uncertain. Trimming pared 7 bases from V and 2 bases from J, leaving 7 bases between. The length of the CDR3 is 12 residues. Germline values: CDR1 MNHEY, CDR2 SVGAGI. Written as DNA, the CDR3 is TGTGCCAGCATAGGTAACACAGATACGCAGTATTTT. Its translation: CASIGNTDTQYF.